The 20 T cell receptor beta chains reported below all come from one sample, sequenced in a study of CD8 T cell repertoires and HIV-1 epitope variants. No cognate antigen is known for these TCRs. The repertoire was sequenced with immunoSEQ multiplex PCR; TCRdb's copy has only in-frame clones and lacks some. Among thousands of clones listed, more than 60% were seen once. The sample consisted of cultured CD8+ T cells derived from PBMCs. The receptors were gathered from a male donor with HIV.

This clone was detected a few times. This chain connects TRBV27 to TRBJ1-2; 10 bases align to TRBD1. The J segment lost 8 bases and the V segment lost 5 bases, leaving 8 bases of the junction unmatched. Looked up from germline, CDR1 is MNHEY and CDR2 is SMNVEV (reference sequence). There are 14 residues in the CDR3. The CDR3 sequence: CASSATGGFGGYTF. In DNA, the CDR3 is TGTGCCAGCAGTGCGACAGGGGGCTTTGGCGGCTACACCTTC.

The chain couples TRBV19 to TRBJ1-1; D is ambiguous. Germline CDR1 is LNHDA and CDR2 is SQIVND (reference sequence). The CDR3 runs to 13 residues. V dropped 4 bases and J dropped 1 base, with 7 bases sitting between them. The CDR3 DNA follows: TGTGCCAGTAGTAGATACGGGAACACTGAAGCTTTCTTT. It encodes CASSRYGNTEAFF. Using reference TRBV19 and TRBJ1-1 for the parts outside the CDR3, the full variable domain is DGGITQSPKYLFRKEGQNVTLSCEQNLNHDAMYWYRQDPGQGLRLIYYSQIVNDFQKGDIAEGYSVSREKKESFPLTVTSAQKNPTAFYLCASSRYGNTEAFFGQGTRLTVV.

This chain connects TRBV5-8 to TRBJ2-7, with TRBD2 matching over 7 bases. Germline V CDR1 and CDR2: SGHTS, YDEGEE. The CDR3 is 14 residues long. V was pared by 0 bases and J by 3 bases, with 3 bases of the junction left unmatched. CDR3 in amino acids: CASSLVGGDYEQYF. CDR3 bases: TGTGCCAGCAGCTTGGTGGGAGGGGACTACGAGCAGTACTTC.

The rearrangement joins TRBV7-8 to TRBJ1-1, with D unresolved. CDR1 and CDR2 (germline): SGHVS, FQNEAQ. The CDR3 sequence is 12 residues long. Trimming removed 5 bases at V and 10 bases at J, with 14 bases between. The CDR3 loop reads CASSVRWGVAFF. Written as DNA, the CDR3 is TGTGCCAGCAGCGTAAGGTGGGGAGTAGCTTTCTTT.

This clone was observed a handful of times. The J gene is TRBJ2-5, the V gene TRBV4-2, with D perhaps matching TRBD1 or TRBD2 (5 bases each). Trimming shortened V by 0 bases and J by 1 base, and 21 bases separated the two germline ends. The CDR3 loop spans 19 amino acids. Germline CDR1 is LGHNA and CDR2 is YNFKEQ. CDR3 coding DNA: TGTGCCAGCAGCCAAGAGGGGACGGACACCACAAACCTCCAAGAGACCCAGTACTTC. It translates to CASSQEGTDTTNLQETQYF.

The chain recombines TRBV19 with TRBJ1-1; a possible D gene is TRBD1 (5 bases). Germline V gene lookup returns CDR1 LNHDA and CDR2 SQIVND (reference sequence). The germline V and J ends were trimmed by 5 bases and 0 bases, with 10 bases remaining between them. The CDR3 spans 14 residues. The CDR3 nucleotides are TGTGCCAGTAGTCCTGACAGCTTGAACACTGAAGCTTTCTTT. Its protein is CASSPDSLNTEAFF.

This clone was counted a few times. The rearrangement uses TRBV9 and TRBJ1-1, with a possible D match to TRBD1 (5 bases). From germline, CDR1 is SGDLS and CDR2 YYNGEE. V lost 3 bases and J 4 bases, leaving 13 bases between the germline ends. The CDR3 is 14 residues long. Written as DNA, the CDR3 is TGTGCCAGCAGCGCGGGGGTAGGGGTCACTGAAGCTTTCTTT. Amino acids: CASSAGVGVTEAFF.

The chain links TRBV11-2 to TRBJ1-1, with a possible D match to TRBD1 (6 bases). Germline lookup yields CDR1 SGHAT and CDR2 FQNNGV. V lost 0 bases and J lost 1, with 9 bases in between. This CDR3 comprises 15 residues. The chain's CDR3 is CASSLDAGENTEAFF. DNA of the CDR3: TGTGCCAGCAGCTTAGACGCAGGGGAGAACACTGAAGCTTTCTTT. The variable domain in full, with the rest retrieved from reference TRBV11-2 and TRBJ1-1, is EAGVAQSPRYKIIEKRQSVAFWCNPISGHATLYWYQQILGQGPKLLIQFQNNGVVDDSQLPKDRFSAERLKGVDSTLKIQPAKLEDSAVYLCASSLDAGENTEAFFGQGTRLTVV.

This clone turned up a few times. This rearrangement joins TRBV4-3 to TRBJ1-6; 7 bases agree with TRBD1. The germline V gene has CDR1 LGHNA and CDR2 YSLEER. The CDR3 is 14 residues long. Trimming took 3 bases from V and 9 from J; bases not matched to a gene: 5. The CDR3: CASSQVQGTSPLHF. The DNA of the CDR3 is TGCGCCAGCAGCCAGGTACAGGGGACTTCACCCCTCCACTTT.

This clone was observed a few times. The chain combines TRBV4-2 with TRBJ2-7; 7 bases map to TRBD1. The CDR3 runs to 13 residues. Germline loops: CDR1 LGHNA, CDR2 YNFKEQ. The trim removed 2 bases at V and 5 bases at J, leaving 3 bases unmatched. The CDR3 nucleotides are TGTGCCAGCAGCCAAACAGGGGTCAACGAGCAGTACTTC. It yields the protein CASSQTGVNEQYF.

CDR3 protein: CASNGQGPPAQYF. The CDR3 bases are TGTGCCAGCAATGGACAGGGACCTCCGGCCCAGTACTTC. The chain combines TRBV6-5 with TRBJ2-5, with TRBD1 matching 8 bases. Germline V gene sequence: CDR1 MNHEY, CDR2 SVGAGI. V lost 7 bases, J lost 9 bases, and 10 bases stayed unmatched. The CDR3 spans 13 residues.

This chain uses TRBV30 with TRBJ2-2; a possible D gene is TRBD2 (5 bases). V lost 1 base, J lost 1 base, and 10 bases lay in between. The V gene's germline CDR1 is GTSNPN and CDR2 SVGIG (reference sequence). CDR3 length equals 15 residues. CDR3 DNA sequence: TGTGCCTGGAGTGGCGGGCTCATGAACACCGGGGAGCTGTTTTTT. Its translation: CAWSGGLMNTGELFF.

The chain links TRBV10-1 to TRBJ2-7, with 11 bases fitting TRBD2. CDR3 length: 16 amino acids. Per the germline V gene, CDR1 is WNHNN and CDR2 is SYGVQD (reference sequence). V gave up 0 bases and J gave up 3 bases; unmatched junction bases: 4. The DNA for the CDR3 is TGCGCCAGCAGTGAGTCGACTAGCGGGGATCACTACGAGCAGTACTTC. It yields the protein CASSESTSGDHYEQYF.

The gene calls are TRBV10-3 and TRBJ2-1, with a weak D call TRBD2 (5 bases). Germline lookup yields CDR1 ENHRY and CDR2 SYGVKD. Trimming removed 6 bases from V and 7 bases from J, with 10 bases in between. CDR3 length: 12 amino acids. The CDR3 bases are TGTGCCATCAGGAATAGGGAGAATGAGCAGTTCTTC. It specifies CAIRNRENEQFF.

The rearrangement links TRBV28 to TRBJ1-1; D gene uncertain. The CDR3 runs to 14 residues. Trimming left V 7 bases short and J 5 bases short, with 17 bases between. Germline values: CDR1 MDHEN, CDR2 SYDVKM. CDR3 residues: CASIPRGLWTEAFF. The CDR3 DNA reads as TGTGCCAGCATCCCGAGAGGGTTGTGGACTGAAGCTTTCTTT.

The gene calls are TRBV5-1 and TRBJ2-1, with 14 bases matching TRBD2. The CDR3 spans 17 residues. The V and J ends lost 4 bases and 0 bases, in that order; junction bases with no gene match: 3. CDR1 is SGHRS and CDR2 is YFSETQ in the germline V gene. The CDR3 sequence: CASSPTSGRASYNEQFF. The CDR3 nucleotides read TGCGCCAGCAGCCCGACTAGCGGGAGGGCCTCCTACAATGAGCAGTTCTTC. Based on the CDR3 plus reference TRBV5-1 and TRBJ2-1, the full variable domain is KAGVTQTPRYLIKTRGQQVTLSCSPISGHRSVSWYQQTPGQGLQFLFEYFSETQRNKGNFPGRFSGRQFSNSRSEMNVSTLELGDSALYLCASSPTSGRASYNEQFFGPGTRLTVL.

The chain carries TRBV7-6 and TRBJ1-4; D not resolved. Germline CDR1 SGHVS, CDR2 FNYEAQ. This CDR3 is 15 amino acids long. The germline V and J ends were trimmed by 6 bases and 3 bases, with 14 bases remaining between them. CDR3 in DNA: TGTGCCAGCAGTTTGGGTCGTCGGGCTAATGAAAAACTGTTTTTT. Translated, it gives CASSLGRRANEKLFF.

This rearrangement joins TRBV29-1 to TRBJ1-2; D is undetermined. Trimming left V 0 bases short and J 3 bases short, with 8 bases between. CDR3 length: 13 residues. Germline CDR1 and CDR2: SQVTM and ANQGSEA. The CDR3 DNA sequence: TGCAGCGTTGAAGATATCACGGACTATGGCTACACCTTC. Translating gives CSVEDITDYGYTF.

This clone was counted a few times. This rearrangement joins TRBV7-9 to TRBJ2-3; 11 positions agree with TRBD2. The V gene end was trimmed by 5 bases and the J gene end by 4 bases; junction bases not matched to a gene: 5. Germline V gives CDR1 SEHNR, CDR2 FQNEAQ (reference sequence). This CDR3 contains 15 residues. The CDR3 reads CASSTTSGGPDTQYF. As DNA, the CDR3 is TGTGCCAGCAGCACTACTAGCGGGGGACCAGATACGCAGTATTTT.

CDR3 in amino acids: CASDGTEVRTEAFF. CDR3 sequence (DNA): TGTGCCAGCGACGGGACAGAAGTCCGGACTGAAGCTTTCTTT. The chain is built from TRBV7-9 and TRBJ1-1; 7 bases line up with TRBD1. J was trimmed by 5 bases and V by 8 bases; bases with no gene match: 11. Germline loops: CDR1 SEHNR, CDR2 FQNEAQ (reference sequence). CDR3 size: 14 residues.